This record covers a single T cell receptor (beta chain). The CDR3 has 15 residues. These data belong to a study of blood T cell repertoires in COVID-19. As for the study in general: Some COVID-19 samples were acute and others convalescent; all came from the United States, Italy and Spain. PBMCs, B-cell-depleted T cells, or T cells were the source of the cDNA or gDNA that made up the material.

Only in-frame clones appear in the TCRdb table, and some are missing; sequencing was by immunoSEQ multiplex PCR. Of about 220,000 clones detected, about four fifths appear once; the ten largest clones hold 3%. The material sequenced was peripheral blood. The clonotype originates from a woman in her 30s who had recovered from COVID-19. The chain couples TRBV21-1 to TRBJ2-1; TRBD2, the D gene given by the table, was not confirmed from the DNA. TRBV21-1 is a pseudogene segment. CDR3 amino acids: CASSHPAGPYNEQFF. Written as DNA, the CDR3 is TGTGCCAGCAGTCACCCAGCGGGACCCTACAATGAGCAGTTCTTC.